This TCR beta chain came from a study of cytomegalovirus exposure and HLA in healthy donors. On the study more broadly: A preliminary data release comprised around 85 million unique TCRs obtained from HLA-typed donors.

Trimming at V came to 4 bases and at J to 3 bases, leaving 11 bases not matched to a gene. The germline V gene encodes CDR1 MGHRA and CDR2 YSYEKL. The CDR3 has 16 amino acids. Regarding the study as a whole: For presence/absence analyses, sequencing depth was assumed to be roughly uniform across donors. Analysis performed later showed TCR beta chains linked to HLA being more clonally expanded than equally common others.

With respect to this clone: The antigen is undetermined.

With 60 Vbeta and 13 Jbeta primers, the PCR was carried out. Some clones are missing from TCRdb's copy, which holds only in-frame ones; the method was immunoSEQ multiplex PCR. The repertoire holds approximately 140,000 clones, with more than 65% as singletons. V and J are TRBV4-1 and TRBJ2-5; 7 nucleotides line up with TRBD1. This TCR came from a woman between 55 and 75 years old in good health and CMV-seropositive. The sample comprised PBMCs. In DNA, the CDR3 is TGCGCCAGCAGCCCCTTGGCCTGGGGACAGAAAGAGACCCAGTACTTC. It encodes CASSPLAWGQKETQYF.